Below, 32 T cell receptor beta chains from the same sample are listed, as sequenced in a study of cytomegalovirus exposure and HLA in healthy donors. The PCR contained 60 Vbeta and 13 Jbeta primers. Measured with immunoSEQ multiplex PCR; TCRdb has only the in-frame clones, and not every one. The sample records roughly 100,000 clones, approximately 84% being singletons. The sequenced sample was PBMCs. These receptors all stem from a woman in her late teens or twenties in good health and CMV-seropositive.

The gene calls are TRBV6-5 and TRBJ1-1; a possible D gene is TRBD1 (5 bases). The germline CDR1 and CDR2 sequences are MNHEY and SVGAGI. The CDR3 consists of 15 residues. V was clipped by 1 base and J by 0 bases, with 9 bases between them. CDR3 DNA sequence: TGTGCCAGCAGTTACTTCCAGGGCATGAACACTGAAGCTTTCTTT. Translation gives CASSYFQGMNTEAFF.

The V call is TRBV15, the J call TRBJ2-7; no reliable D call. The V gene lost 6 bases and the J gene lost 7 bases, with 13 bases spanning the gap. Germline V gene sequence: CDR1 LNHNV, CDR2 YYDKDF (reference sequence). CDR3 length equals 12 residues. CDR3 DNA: TGTGCCACCAGTTCCTTGAGTCGTGAGCAGTACTTC. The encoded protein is CATSSLSREQYF.

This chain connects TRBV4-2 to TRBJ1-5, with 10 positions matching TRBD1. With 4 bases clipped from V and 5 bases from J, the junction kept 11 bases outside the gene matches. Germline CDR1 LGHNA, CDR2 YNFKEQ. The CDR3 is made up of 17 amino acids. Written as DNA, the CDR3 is TGTGCCAGCAGCCCCGATCGGGGACAGGGGATTTATCAGCCCCAGCATTTT. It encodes CASSPDRGQGIYQPQHF.

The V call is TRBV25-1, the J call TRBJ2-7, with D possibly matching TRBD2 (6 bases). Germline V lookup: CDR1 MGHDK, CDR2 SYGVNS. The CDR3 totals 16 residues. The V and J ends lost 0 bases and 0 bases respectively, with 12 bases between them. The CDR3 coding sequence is TGTGCCAGCAGTGAATATCGTTCCGGGGGCTCCTACGAGCAGTACTTC. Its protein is CASSEYRSGGSYEQYF.

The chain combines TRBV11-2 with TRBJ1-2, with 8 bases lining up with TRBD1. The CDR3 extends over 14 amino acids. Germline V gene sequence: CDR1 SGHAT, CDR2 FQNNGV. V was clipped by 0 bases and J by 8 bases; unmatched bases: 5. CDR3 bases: TGTGCCAGCAGCTTAGACCCCGACAGGGGCGGCTACACCTTC. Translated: CASSLDPDRGGYTF.

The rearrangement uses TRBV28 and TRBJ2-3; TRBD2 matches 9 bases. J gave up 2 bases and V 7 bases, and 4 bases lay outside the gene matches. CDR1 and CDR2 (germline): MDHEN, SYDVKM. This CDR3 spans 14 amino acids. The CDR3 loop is CASMAGGNTDTQYF. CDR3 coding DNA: TGTGCCAGCATGGCGGGAGGGAACACAGATACGCAGTATTTT.

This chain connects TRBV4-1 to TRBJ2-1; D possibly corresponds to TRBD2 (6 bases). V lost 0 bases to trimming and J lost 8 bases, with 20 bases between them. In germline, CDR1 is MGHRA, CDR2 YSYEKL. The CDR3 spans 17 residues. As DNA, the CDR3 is TGCGCCAGCAGCCAAGAACCCCCATTCGGGAGTAGTGATGAGCAGTTCTTC. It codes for CASSQEPPFGSSDEQFF.

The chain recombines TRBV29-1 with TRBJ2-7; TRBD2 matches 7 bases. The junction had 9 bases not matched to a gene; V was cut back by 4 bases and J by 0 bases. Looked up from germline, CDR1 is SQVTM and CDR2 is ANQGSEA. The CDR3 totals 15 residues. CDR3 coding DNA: TGCAGCGTTGGAACCAGACTAGCCCTCTCCTACGAGCAGTACTTC. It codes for CSVGTRLALSYEQYF.

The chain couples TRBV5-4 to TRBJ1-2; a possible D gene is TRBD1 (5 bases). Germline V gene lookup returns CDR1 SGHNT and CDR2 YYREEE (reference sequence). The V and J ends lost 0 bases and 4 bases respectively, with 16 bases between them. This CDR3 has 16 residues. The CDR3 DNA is TGTGCCAGCAGCTTGGATTTACAGGCATTTGGCTATGGCTACACCTTC. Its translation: CASSLDLQAFGYGYTF.

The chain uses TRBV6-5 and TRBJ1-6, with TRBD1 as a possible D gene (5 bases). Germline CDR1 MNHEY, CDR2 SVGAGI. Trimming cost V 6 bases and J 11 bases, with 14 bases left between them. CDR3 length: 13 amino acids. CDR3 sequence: CASSLQGITPLHF. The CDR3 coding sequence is TGTGCCAGCAGCCTTCAGGGAATTACACCCCTCCACTTT.

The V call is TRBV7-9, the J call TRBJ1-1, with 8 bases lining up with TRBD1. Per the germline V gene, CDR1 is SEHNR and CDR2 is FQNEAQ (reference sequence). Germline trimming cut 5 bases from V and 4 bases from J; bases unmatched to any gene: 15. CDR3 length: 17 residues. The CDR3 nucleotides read TGTGCCAGCAGCCCGCGGGGGCTAGGTACAGGGGGCACTGAAGCTTTCTTT. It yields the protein CASSPRGLGTGGTEAFF.

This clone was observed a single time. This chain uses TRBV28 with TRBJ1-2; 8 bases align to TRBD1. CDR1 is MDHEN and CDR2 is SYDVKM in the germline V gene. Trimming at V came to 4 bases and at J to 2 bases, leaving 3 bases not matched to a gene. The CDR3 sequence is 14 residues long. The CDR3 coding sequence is TGTGCCAGCAGTTCAGGGGGCGAGAACTATGGCTACACCTTC. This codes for CASSSGGENYGYTF.

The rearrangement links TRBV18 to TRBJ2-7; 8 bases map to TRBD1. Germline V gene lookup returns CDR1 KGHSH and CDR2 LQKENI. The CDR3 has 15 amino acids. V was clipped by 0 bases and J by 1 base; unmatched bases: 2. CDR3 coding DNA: TGTGCCAGCTCACCACCGAACAGGGGGTCCTACGAGCAGTACTTC. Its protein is CASSPPNRGSYEQYF.

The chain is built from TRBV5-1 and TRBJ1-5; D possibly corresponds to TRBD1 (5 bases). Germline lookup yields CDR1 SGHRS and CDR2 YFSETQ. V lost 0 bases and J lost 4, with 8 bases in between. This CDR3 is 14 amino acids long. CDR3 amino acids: CASSLGSGNQPQHF. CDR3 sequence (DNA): TGCGCCAGCAGCTTGGGGTCAGGGAATCAGCCCCAGCATTTT.

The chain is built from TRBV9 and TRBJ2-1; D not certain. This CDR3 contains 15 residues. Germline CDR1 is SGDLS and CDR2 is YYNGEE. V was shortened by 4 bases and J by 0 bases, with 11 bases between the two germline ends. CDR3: CASSRSASSYNEQFF. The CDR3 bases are TGTGCCAGCAGCCGGAGCGCTAGCTCCTACAATGAGCAGTTCTTC.

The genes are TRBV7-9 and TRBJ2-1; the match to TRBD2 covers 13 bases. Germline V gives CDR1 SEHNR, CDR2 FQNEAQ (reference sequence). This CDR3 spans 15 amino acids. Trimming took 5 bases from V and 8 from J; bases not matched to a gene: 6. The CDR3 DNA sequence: TGTGCCAGCAGCATACTAGCGGGAGGGCCCCATGAGCAGTTCTTC. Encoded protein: CASSILAGGPHEQFF.

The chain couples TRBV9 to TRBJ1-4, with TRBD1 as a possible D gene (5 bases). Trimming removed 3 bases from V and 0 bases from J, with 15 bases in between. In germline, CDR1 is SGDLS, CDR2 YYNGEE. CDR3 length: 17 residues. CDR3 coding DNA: TGTGCCAGCAGCGGGAGGGGAGAATCGTCAACTAATGAAAAACTGTTTTTT. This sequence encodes CASSGRGESSTNEKLFF.

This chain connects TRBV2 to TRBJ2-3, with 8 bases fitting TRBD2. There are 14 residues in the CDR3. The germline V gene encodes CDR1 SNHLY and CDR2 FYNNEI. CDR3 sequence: CAVTSGTSTDTQYF. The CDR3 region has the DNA TGTGCAGTCACTAGCGGTACTAGCACAGATACGCAGTATTTT.

CDR3 amino acids: CASSIGRGDSNQPQHF. In DNA form, the CDR3 reads TGTGCCAGTAGTATAGGAAGAGGAGATAGCAATCAGCCCCAGCATTTT. This chain uses TRBV19 with TRBJ1-5; unclear D gene. This CDR3 region has 16 residues. CDR1 is LNHDA and CDR2 is SQIVND in the germline V gene (reference sequence). V lost 1 base and J lost 0, with 10 bases in between.

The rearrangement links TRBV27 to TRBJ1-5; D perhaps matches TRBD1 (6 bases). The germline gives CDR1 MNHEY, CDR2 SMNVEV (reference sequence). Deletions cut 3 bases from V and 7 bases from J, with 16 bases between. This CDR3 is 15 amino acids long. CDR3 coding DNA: TGTGCCAGCAGTTTCGACCAACAGGGAAGACAGCCCCAGCATTTT. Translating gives CASSFDQQGRQPQHF.

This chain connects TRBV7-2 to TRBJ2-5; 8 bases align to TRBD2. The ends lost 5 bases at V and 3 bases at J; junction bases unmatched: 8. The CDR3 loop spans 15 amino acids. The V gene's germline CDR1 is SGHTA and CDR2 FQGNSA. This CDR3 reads CASSRSWRGEETQYF. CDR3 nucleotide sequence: TGTGCCAGCAGCCGTTCTTGGCGGGGGGAAGAGACCCAGTACTTC.

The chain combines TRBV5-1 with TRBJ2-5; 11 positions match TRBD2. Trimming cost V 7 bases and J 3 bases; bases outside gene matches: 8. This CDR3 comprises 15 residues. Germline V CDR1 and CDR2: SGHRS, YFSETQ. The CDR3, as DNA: TGCGCCAGCTCAAAGACTAGCGGGGTTAAAGAGACCCAGTACTTC. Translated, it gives CASSKTSGVKETQYF. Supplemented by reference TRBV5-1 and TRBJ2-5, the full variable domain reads KAGVTQTPRYLIKTRGQQVTLSCSPISGHRSVSWYQQTPGQGLQFLFEYFSETQRNKGNFPGRFSGRQFSNSRSEMNVSTLELGDSALYLCASSKTSGVKETQYFGPGTRLLVL.

CDR3 sequence (DNA): TGTGCCAGCAGTTACAGCGGGGGGACGTGGGATGAGCAGTTCTTC. Translation gives CASSYSGGTWDEQFF. This chain uses TRBV6-5 with TRBJ2-1, with 9 positions matching TRBD2. Germline values: CDR1 MNHEY, CDR2 SVGAGI. This CDR3 comprises 15 residues. The J segment lost 8 bases and the V segment lost 2 bases, leaving 7 bases of the junction unmatched.

CDR3 nucleotide sequence: TGTGCCAGCAGCCCGGTGAGGGTTCAGGCATCCATGAACACTGAAGCTTTCTTT. It codes for CASSPVRVQASMNTEAFF. The V gene is TRBV7-9, the J gene TRBJ1-1; D gene unclear. Looked up from germline, CDR1 is SEHNR and CDR2 is FQNEAQ (reference sequence). CDR3 size: 18 residues. Deletions cut 5 bases from V and 0 bases from J, with 22 bases between.

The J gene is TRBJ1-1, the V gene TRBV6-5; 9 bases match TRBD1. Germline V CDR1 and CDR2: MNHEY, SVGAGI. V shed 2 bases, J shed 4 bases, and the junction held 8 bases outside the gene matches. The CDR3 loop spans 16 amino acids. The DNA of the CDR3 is TGTGCCAGCAGTTACCAGACAGGGGGAAGGGGCACTGAAGCTTTCTTT. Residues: CASSYQTGGRGTEAFF.

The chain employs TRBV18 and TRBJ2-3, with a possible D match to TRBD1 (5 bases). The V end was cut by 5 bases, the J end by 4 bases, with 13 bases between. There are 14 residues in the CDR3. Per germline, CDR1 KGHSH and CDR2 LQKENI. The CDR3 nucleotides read TGTGCCAGCTCAGCAAACGACAGCCCAGATACGCAGTATTTT. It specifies CASSANDSPDTQYF.

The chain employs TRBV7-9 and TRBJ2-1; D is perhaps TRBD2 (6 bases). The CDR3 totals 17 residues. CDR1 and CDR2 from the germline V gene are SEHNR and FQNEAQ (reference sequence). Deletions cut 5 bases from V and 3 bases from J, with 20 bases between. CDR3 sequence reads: CASSLPGVAGLYNEQFF. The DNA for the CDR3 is TGTGCCAGCAGCCTGCCCGGGGTTGCGGGGCTCTACAATGAGCAGTTCTTC.

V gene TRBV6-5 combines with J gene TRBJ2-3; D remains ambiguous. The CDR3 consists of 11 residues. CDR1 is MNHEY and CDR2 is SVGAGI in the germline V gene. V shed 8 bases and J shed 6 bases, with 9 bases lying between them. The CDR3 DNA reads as TGTGCCAGCCGCGGCTGGGATACGCAGTATTTT. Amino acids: CASRGWDTQYF.

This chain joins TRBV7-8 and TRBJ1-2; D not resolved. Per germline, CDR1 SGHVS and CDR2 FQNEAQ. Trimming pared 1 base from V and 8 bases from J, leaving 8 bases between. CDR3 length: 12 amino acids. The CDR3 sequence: CASSLDSWGYTF. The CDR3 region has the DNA TGTGCCAGCAGCTTAGACTCGTGGGGCTACACCTTC.

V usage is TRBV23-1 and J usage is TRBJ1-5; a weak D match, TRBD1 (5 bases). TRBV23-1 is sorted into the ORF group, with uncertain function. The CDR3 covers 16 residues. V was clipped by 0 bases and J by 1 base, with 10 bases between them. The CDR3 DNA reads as TGCGCCAGCAGTCAATCTAGGGGAATCAGCAATCAGCCCCAGCATTTT. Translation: CASSQSRGISNQPQHF.

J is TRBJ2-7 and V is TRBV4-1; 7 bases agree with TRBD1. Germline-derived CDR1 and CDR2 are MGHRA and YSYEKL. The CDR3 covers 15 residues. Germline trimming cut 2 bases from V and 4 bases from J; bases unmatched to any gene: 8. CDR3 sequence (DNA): TGCGCCAGCAGCCAACAATCGACAGGGATTTACGAGCAGTACTTC. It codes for CASSQQSTGIYEQYF.

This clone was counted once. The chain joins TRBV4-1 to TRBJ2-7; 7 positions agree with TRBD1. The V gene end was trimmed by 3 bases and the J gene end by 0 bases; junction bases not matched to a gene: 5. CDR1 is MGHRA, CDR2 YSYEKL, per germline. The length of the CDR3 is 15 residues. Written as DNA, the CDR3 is TGCGCCAGCAGCCACAGACAGGGCAGCTCCTACGAGCAGTACTTC. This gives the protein CASSHRQGSSYEQYF.